Listed below are T cell receptor beta chains from one sample, sequenced in a study of blood T cell repertoires in COVID-19. The method was immunoSEQ multiplex PCR; TCRdb's version includes in-frame clones alone and lacks a portion of them. This table holds approximately 440,000 clones, about nine tenths found once. The sequencing input was PBMCs or T cells enriched from blood (not recorded which). The origin of the receptors is a young man who had recovered from COVID-19. Each CDR3 is given with its conserved first and last residue. The D gene is left open where the match is weak. Size tells how often a clone was seen (once, few, many) or the class of an expanded clone, and some rows leave it out.

j_call d_call clone_size v_call cdr3_nt cdr3_aa
TRBJ1-6 TRBD1 . TRBV27 TGTGCCAGCAGTTCCACGGACAGGGCGACCTATAATTCACCCCTCCACTTT CASSSTDRATYNSPLHF
TRBJ2-1 . . TRBV5-6 TGTGCCAGCAGCTTGAGCGGGCCAGGGTCCTACAATGAGCAGTTCTTC CASSLSGPGSYNEQFF
TRBJ1-3 . once TRBV3-1/TRBV3-2 TGTGCCAGCAGCCCCCCAGCCCTAGTTACGGGAAACACCATATATTTT CASSPPALVTGNTIYF
TRBJ2-5 TRBD2 . TRBV11-2 TGTGCCAGCAGCTCGTGGACTAGCGCTCAAGAGACCCAGTACTTC CASSSWTSAQETQYF
TRBJ1-3 . . TRBV6-5 TGTGCCAGCAGGGAGGGGTCTCACTCTGGAAACACCATATATTTT CASREGSHSGNTIYF
TRBJ1-3 TRBD1 . TRBV4-1 TGCGCCAGCAGCCAAGCGCCCGGACAGGAAGTCTCTGGAAACACCATATATTTT CASSQAPGQEVSGNTIYF
TRBJ1-5 . . TRBV7-9 TGTGCCAGCAGCCCTACAGGGATAAGCGGCAATCAGCCCCAGCATTTT CASSPTGISGNQPQHF
TRBJ1-6 TRBD1 . TRBV9 TGTGCCAGCAGCCCCGGGACAGCCTATAATTCACCCCTCCACTTT CASSPGTAYNSPLHF
TRBJ1-3 . . TRBV25-1 TGTGCCAGCGGCTGGCACTCTGGAAACACCATATATTTT CASGWHSGNTIYF
TRBJ2-1 . . TRBV27 TGTGCCAGCACGGGGGGTGGAGGGGGTGAGCAGTTCTTC CASTGGGGGEQFF
TRBJ1-1 . . TRBV30 TGTGCCTGGAGTGTACTTTCAGGGAACACTGAAGCTTTCTTT CAWSVLSGNTEAFF
TRBJ1-2 TRBD1 . TRBV2 TGTGCCAGCAGTGAAACAGGGGACAGCCTAAGCTATGGCTACACCTTC CASSETGDSLSYGYTF
TRBJ1-6 . . TRBV4-1 TGCGCCAGCAGCCACTTCCAGGGTCTTAATTCACCCCTCCACTTT CASSHFQGLNSPLHF
TRBJ2-2 . . TRBV6-4 TGTGCCAGCAGTGACTCCCCGGGGACCGGGGAGCTGTTTTTT CASSDSPGTGELFF
TRBJ2-1 . . TRBV7-9 TGTGCCAGCAGCTTAAAGACCGGCGGGCTCTACAATGAGCAGTTCTTC CASSLKTGGLYNEQFF
TRBJ1-2 TRBD1 . TRBV30 TGTGCCTGGAGGACAGGGGGTAACTATGGCTACACCTTC CAWRTGGNYGYTF
TRBJ2-1 TRBD1 . TRBV4-2 TGTGCCAGCAGCCAAGAAGGAGGACAGGGGGCAGGGGAGCAGTTCTTC CASSQEGGQGAGEQFF
TRBJ2-5 TRBD1 . TRBV5-5 TGTGCCAGCAGCTTGTTAGGGACAGCAAACCAAGAGACCCAGTACTTC CASSLLGTANQETQYF
TRBJ2-1 . . TRBV20-1 TGCAGTGCCCAGAAACCGGGGGAGCAGTTCTTC CSAQKPGEQFF
TRBJ2-3 TRBD1 . TRBV27 TGTGCCAGCAGTTTTCTGACAGGGGCCCGGACGCAGTATTTT CASSFLTGARTQYF
TRBJ2-2 . . TRBV6-5 TGTGCCAGCAGTCAGCGGCTAGGGAACACCGGGGAGCTGTTTTTT CASSQRLGNTGELFF
TRBJ2-2 . . TRBV5-5 TGTGCCAGCAGCCAGAACACCGGGGAGCTGTTTTTT CASSQNTGELFF
TRBJ1-5 TRBD1 . TRBV28 TGTGCCAGCAGTTTGGGACAGACAAATCAGCCCCAGCATTTT CASSLGQTNQPQHF
TRBJ1-1 TRBD1 . TRBV3-1/TRBV3-2 TGTGCCAGCAGCCAACTCTCCGGGACAGAGAACACTGAAGCTTTCTTT CASSQLSGTENTEAFF
TRBJ1-6 TRBD1 . TRBV10-3 TGTGCCATCAGTCTGGACAGGTCGGGTTCACCCCTCCACTTT CAISLDRSGSPLHF
TRBJ2-7 . . TRBV10-3 TGTGCCATCAGCTCGTCCGGGAGAAACTACGAGCAGTACTTC CAISSSGRNYEQYF
TRBJ2-3 TRBD2 . TRBV3-1/TRBV3-2 TGTGCCAGCAGCCAACTCGGGACTAGCGGGAGAACAGATACGCAGTATTTT CASSQLGTSGRTDTQYF
TRBJ1-2 . . TRBV7-9 TGTGCCAGCAGCCGCGGGGCGGACCTAAACTATGGCTACACCTTC CASSRGADLNYGYTF
TRBJ2-4 TRBD1 . TRBV11-2 TGTGCCAGCAGCTTGACAGGGAAAAACATTCAGTACTTC CASSLTGKNIQYF
TRBJ2-7 . . TRBV3-1/TRBV3-2 TGTGCCAGCAGCCTTGTTCCGGGCGAGCAGTACTTC CASSLVPGEQYF
TRBJ1-5 TRBD1 . TRBV2 TGTGCCAGCAGTGGGCAGGGGGCTGTCAATCAGCCCCAGCATTTT CASSGQGAVNQPQHF
TRBJ1-6 . . TRBV11-1 TGTGCCAGCAGCTTAAAGGGGTCAGCTAATTCACCCCTCCACTTT CASSLKGSANSPLHF
TRBJ2-7 TRBD1 . TRBV5-1 TGCGCCAGCAGCCCCGAGACAGGGGGCGAAATTCCCTACGAGCAGTACTTC CASSPETGGEIPYEQYF
TRBJ2-7 . once TRBV9 TGTGCCAGCAGCGTAGCTCCAGGGGATTCCTACGAGCAGTACTTC CASSVAPGDSYEQYF
TRBJ2-4 . few TRBV30 TGTGCCTGGAGTAGGAGCAGGGTTGGCAAAAACATTCAGTACTTC CAWSRSRVGKNIQYF
TRBJ2-2 TRBD1 . TRBV2 TGTGCCAGCGGGGGACAGGGGAACGGGGAGCTGTTTTTT CASGGQGNGELFF
TRBJ1-1 . . TRBV18 TGTGCCAGCTCACCATCGGGGGGGATTTGGAACACTGAAGCTTTCTTT CASSPSGGIWNTEAFF